A selection of T cell receptor beta chains follows, all from one sample in a study of human T cells and chemical hapten exposure. TCRdb used MiXCR to reprocess the RACE reads, holding one entry per CDR3 protein. The sample records some 45,000 distinct CDR3 sequences, 9.5% to 15% being singletons. The sample here was whole blood, taken in connection with sensitization to the hapten diphenylcyclopropenone (DPC). These receptors all stem from a woman under 40 with alopecia areata. Some clones in this sample may be carry-over from other donors' samples. Each CDR3 is given with its conserved first and last residue. Fields, in order: clone size, V gene, D gene, J gene, CDR3 protein, CDR3 DNA. D genes are given only for firm matches. Clone size, where shown, is once, few, many, or a class for clones that have expanded.

size: many
V: TRBV29-1
D: .
J: TRBJ1-1
CDR3: CSVEVRLSVMNTEAFF
DNA: TGCAGCGTTGAAGTCCGCCTATCGGTGATGAACACTGAAGCTTTCTTT

size: few
V: TRBV30
D: .
J: TRBJ2-7
CDR3: CAWGQGLGYEQYF
DNA: TGTGCCTGGGGTCAGGGCCTGGGTTACGAGCAGTACTTC

size: .
V: TRBV6-6
D: TRBD2
J: TRBJ2-7
CDR3: CASSSSLAGLSYEQYF
DNA: TGTGCCAGCAGCTCCTCACTAGCGGGGCTCTCCTACGAGCAGTACTTC

size: .
V: TRBV7-8
D: .
J: TRBJ2-5
CDR3: CASSLVRALGQETQYF
DNA: TGTGCCAGCAGCTTAGTTCGGGCACTTGGGCAAGAGACCCAGTACTTC

size: many
V: TRBV19
D: .
J: TRBJ1-5
CDR3: CASSILSVNQPQHF
DNA: TGTGCCAGTAGTATACTTAGCGTCAATCAGCCCCAGCATTTT

size: .
V: TRBV6-6
D: TRBD2
J: TRBJ2-4
CDR3: CASTNIAGGPRKNIQYF
DNA: TGTGCCAGCACCAACATAGCGGGAGGGCCTCGGAAAAACATTCAGTACTTC

size: many
V: TRBV29-1
D: .
J: TRBJ2-3
CDR3: CSGRQGDTQYF
DNA: TGCAGCGGAAGACAAGGAGATACGCAGTATTTT

size: .
V: TRBV25-1
D: TRBD2
J: TRBJ2-5
CDR3: CASSGLAEGVGTQYF
DNA: TGTGCCAGCAGTGGACTAGCGGAGGGGGTAGGGACCCAGTACTTC

size: .
V: TRBV28
D: .
J: TRBJ2-7
CDR3: CASSLVTAGGSSYEQYF
DNA: TGTGCCAGCAGCCTCGTCACGGCAGGAGGGAGCTCCTACGAGCAGTACTTC

size: many
V: TRBV4-3
D: .
J: TRBJ2-7
CDR3: CASSQDRRASYEQYF
DNA: TGCGCCAGCAGCCAAGACAGGCGGGCCTCCTACGAGCAGTACTTC

size: many
V: TRBV28
D: .
J: TRBJ1-1
CDR3: CASSHLYEAFF
DNA: TGTGCCAGCAGCCACCTTTATGAAGCTTTCTTT

size: few
V: TRBV24-1
D: .
J: TRBJ2-1
CDR3: CATSGIDEQFF
DNA: TGTGCCACCAGTGGGATCGATGAGCAGTTCTTC

size: many
V: TRBV7-2
D: .
J: TRBJ2-5
CDR3: CASSTGLTGPRETQYF
DNA: TGTGCCAGCAGTACTGGCCTCACAGGGCCCAGGGAGACCCAGTACTTC

size: few
V: TRBV4-1
D: TRBD2
J: TRBJ2-1
CDR3: CASSHLAGVFEQFF
DNA: TGCGCCAGCAGCCACTTAGCGGGAGTTTTTGAGCAGTTCTTC

size: many
V: TRBV10-2
D: .
J: TRBJ1-6
CDR3: CASSDAGASYNSPLHF
DNA: TGCGCCAGCAGTGACGCGGGGGCCTCCTATAATTCACCCCTCCACTTT

size: .
V: TRBV4-3
D: .
J: TRBJ2-1
CDR3: CASSHPPNNEQFF
DNA: TGCGCCAGCAGCCACCCCCCGAACAATGAGCAGTTCTTC

size: .
V: TRBV28
D: .
J: TRBJ2-7
CDR3: CASSNTLPHEQYF
DNA: TGTGCCAGCAGCAATACCCTCCCACACGAGCAGTACTTC

size: few
V: TRBV20-1
D: .
J: TRBJ1-2
CDR3: CSASRIRDTF
DNA: TGCAGTGCTTCACGGATTCGGGACACCTTC

size: .
V: TRBV9
D: TRBD2
J: TRBJ2-3
CDR3: CASRKKREGRPTDTQYF
DNA: TGTGCCAGCAGAAAGAAGCGGGAGGGCCGGCCCACAGATACGCAGTATTTT

size: .
V: TRBV29-1
D: .
J: TRBJ1-1
CDR3: CSGMGDGQNTEAFF
DNA: TGCAGCGGCATGGGTGACGGACAGAACACTGAAGCTTTCTTT

size: few
V: TRBV6-2/TRBV6-3
D: TRBD1
J: TRBJ2-1
CDR3: CASNLQGRDNEQFF
DNA: TGTGCCAGCAACCTACAGGGGCGGGACAATGAGCAGTTCTTC

size: few
V: TRBV29-1
D: TRBD1
J: TRBJ1-2
CDR3: CSERTGLGYTF
DNA: TGCAGCGAACGGACAGGGCTTGGCTACACCTTC

size: .
V: TRBV5-5
D: TRBD2
J: TRBJ2-3
CDR3: CASTQYSGRVPYTDTQYF
DNA: TGTGCCAGCACCCAGTACAGCGGGAGAGTCCCCTACACAGATACGCAGTATTTT

size: .
V: TRBV20-1
D: .
J: TRBJ1-6
CDR3: CSPQRGINSPLHF
DNA: TGCAGTCCTCAGAGAGGGATTAATTCACCCCTCCACTTT

size: few
V: TRBV6-5
D: TRBD2
J: TRBJ2-1
CDR3: CASSPRALAVSYNEQFF
DNA: TGTGCCAGCAGTCCCCGGGCCCTAGCGGTCTCCTACAATGAGCAGTTCTTC

size: .
V: TRBV7-9
D: .
J: TRBJ2-7
CDR3: CASSSRHSYEQYF
DNA: TGTGCCAGCAGCTCACGGCACAGTTACGAGCAGTACTTC

size: few
V: TRBV9
D: .
J: TRBJ2-7
CDR3: CASSVDAYSYEQYF
DNA: TGTGCCAGCAGCGTGGACGCATACTCCTACGAGCAGTACTTC

size: many
V: TRBV20-1
D: TRBD2
J: TRBJ2-1
CDR3: CSGTSGSSYNEQFF
DNA: TGCAGCGGGACTAGCGGGAGCTCCTACAATGAGCAGTTCTTC

size: .
V: TRBV18
D: .
J: TRBJ1-1
CDR3: CASSPAQRNTEAFF
DNA: TGTGCCAGCTCACCAGCACAGAGGAACACTGAAGCTTTCTTT

size: few
V: TRBV30
D: .
J: TRBJ2-3
CDR3: CAWAGGPTDTQYF
DNA: TGTGCCTGGGCAGGCGGACCCACAGATACGCAGTATTTT

size: .
V: TRBV7-6
D: .
J: TRBJ1-3
CDR3: CASSSQAGASGNTIYF
DNA: TGTGCCAGCAGCTCACAGGCCGGAGCCTCTGGAAACACCATATATTTT

size: .
V: TRBV5-5
D: TRBD2
J: TRBJ2-5
CDR3: CASSAILLAGKETQYF
DNA: TGTGCCAGCAGCGCTATTTTACTAGCGGGGAAAGAGACCCAGTACTTC

size: .
V: TRBV29-1
D: .
J: TRBJ2-1
CDR3: CSVESANQQGYEQFF
DNA: TGCAGCGTTGAATCAGCGAACCAGCAGGGCTATGAGCAGTTCTTC

size: .
V: TRBV7-6
D: .
J: TRBJ2-3
CDR3: CASSPPSGIEGADTQYF
DNA: TGTGCCAGCAGCCCTCCTAGCGGAATCGAGGGGGCAGATACGCAGTATTTT

size: few
V: TRBV11-2
D: TRBD1
J: TRBJ2-7
CDR3: CASSLRGRTYEQYF
DNA: TGTGCCAGCAGCCTCAGGGGGCGCACCTACGAGCAGTACTTC

size: many
V: TRBV20-1
D: .
J: TRBJ2-4
CDR3: CSVARDFIDNIQYF
DNA: TGCAGTGTTGCCCGGGACTTCATAGATAACATTCAGTACTTC

size: .
V: TRBV29-1
D: TRBD2
J: TRBJ2-3
CDR3: CSVYGAQAGRTDTQYF
DNA: TGCAGCGTTTACGGTGCCCAAGCGGGACGCACAGATACGCAGTATTTT

size: few
V: TRBV29-1
D: .
J: TRBJ2-7
CDR3: CSVEDRQRGAEQYF
DNA: TGCAGCGTTGAAGATCGGCAAAGGGGGGCCGAGCAGTACTTC

size: .
V: TRBV19
D: .
J: TRBJ2-7
CDR3: CASSMYRQSSYEQYF
DNA: TGTGCCAGTAGTATGTACAGGCAGAGCTCCTACGAGCAGTACTTC

size: many
V: TRBV29-1
D: .
J: TRBJ1-1
CDR3: CSVRQGWGMNTEAFF
DNA: TGCAGCGTTCGTCAGGGGTGGGGGATGAACACTGAAGCTTTCTTT

size: few
V: TRBV29-1
D: TRBD1
J: TRBJ1-5
CDR3: CSVQGGGNQPQHF
DNA: TGCAGCGTCCAGGGGGGGGGCAATCAGCCCCAGCATTTT

size: many
V: TRBV28
D: .
J: TRBJ2-3
CDR3: CASSDWGPSTDTQYF
DNA: TGTGCCAGCAGTGATTGGGGGCCCAGCACAGATACGCAGTATTTT

size: many
V: TRBV25-1
D: TRBD1
J: TRBJ2-7
CDR3: CASSPGTGRSVF
DNA: TGTGCCAGCAGTCCGGGGACAGGACGGTCTGTTTTC

size: .
V: TRBV19
D: .
J: TRBJ2-5
CDR3: CASSMLQETQYF
DNA: TGTGCCAGTAGTATGCTTCAAGAGACCCAGTACTTC

size: many
V: TRBV5-6
D: .
J: TRBJ1-5
CDR3: CASSLVDQPQHF
DNA: TGTGCCAGCTCGTTGGTTGATCAGCCCCAGCATTTT

size: many
V: TRBV24-1
D: TRBD2
J: TRBJ2-1
CDR3: CATMGSTSGRHEQFF
DNA: TGTGCCACCATGGGCTCGACTAGCGGGAGGCATGAGCAGTTCTTC

size: few
V: TRBV29-1
D: .
J: TRBJ2-5
CDR3: CSSARGTLETQYF
DNA: TGCAGCAGCGCTCGGGGGACCTTGGAGACCCAGTACTTC

size: many
V: TRBV11-2
D: TRBD2
J: TRBJ2-1
CDR3: CASSSSGTSGRGEQFF
DNA: TGTGCCAGCAGCTCTTCAGGGACTAGCGGGAGGGGTGAGCAGTTCTTC

size: many
V: TRBV27
D: .
J: TRBJ1-1
CDR3: CASSFTGRWTEAFF
DNA: TGTGCCAGCAGTTTCACGGGACGGTGGACTGAAGCTTTCTTT

size: .
V: TRBV28
D: .
J: TRBJ2-7
CDR3: CASSLALEQYF
DNA: TGTGCCAGCAGTTTGGCGCTTGAGCAGTACTTC

size: few
V: TRBV6-5
D: .
J: TRBJ2-5
CDR3: CASSYGGETQYF
DNA: TGTGCCAGCAGTTACGGGGGGGAGACCCAGTACTTC

size: .
V: TRBV6-6
D: TRBD2
J: TRBJ2-7
CDR3: CASSYGAGGDYEQYF
DNA: TGTGCCAGCAGTTACGGAGCGGGAGGGGACTACGAGCAGTACTTC

size: few
V: TRBV4-2
D: .
J: TRBJ2-1
CDR3: CASSPPPMTPGDPNRQFF
DNA: TGTGCCAGCAGCCCTCCGCCGATGACTCCCGGGGATCCTAATAGGCAGTTCTTC

size: .
V: TRBV4-3
D: TRBD2
J: TRBJ2-1
CDR3: CASSQGLAGDLQFF
DNA: TGCGCCAGCAGCCAAGGACTAGCGGGAGACTTGCAGTTCTTC

size: many
V: TRBV27
D: TRBD1
J: TRBJ1-5
CDR3: CASSPTRDRVGQPQHF
DNA: TGTGCCAGCAGTCCCACCCGGGACAGGGTGGGTCAGCCCCAGCATTTT

size: .
V: TRBV12-3/TRBV12-4
D: TRBD2
J: TRBJ2-7
CDR3: CASSRGGSRSYEQYF
DNA: TGTGCCAGCAGTCGGGGCGGGAGTCGCTCCTACGAGCAGTACTTC

size: .
V: TRBV27
D: .
J: TRBJ2-7
CDR3: CASTRLGAGEQYF
DNA: TGTGCCAGCACCCGACTTGGGGCCGGCGAGCAGTACTTC

size: many
V: TRBV9
D: TRBD1
J: TRBJ1-4
CDR3: CASTRTGGNEKLFF
DNA: TGTGCCAGCACCAGGACAGGCGGTAATGAAAAACTGTTTTTT